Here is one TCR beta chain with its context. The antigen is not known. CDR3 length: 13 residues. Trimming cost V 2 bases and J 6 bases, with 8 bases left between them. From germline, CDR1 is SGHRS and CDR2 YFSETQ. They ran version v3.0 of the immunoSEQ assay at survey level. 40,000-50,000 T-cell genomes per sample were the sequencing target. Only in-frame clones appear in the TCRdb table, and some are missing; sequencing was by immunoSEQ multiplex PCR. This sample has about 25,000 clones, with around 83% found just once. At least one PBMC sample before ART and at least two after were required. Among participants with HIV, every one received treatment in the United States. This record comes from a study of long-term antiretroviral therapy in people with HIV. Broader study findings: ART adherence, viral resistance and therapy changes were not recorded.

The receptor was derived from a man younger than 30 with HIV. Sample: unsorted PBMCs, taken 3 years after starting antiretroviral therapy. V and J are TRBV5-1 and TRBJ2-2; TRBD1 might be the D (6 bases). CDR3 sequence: CASSFRGSGELFF. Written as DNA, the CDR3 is TGCGCCAGCAGCTTCAGGGGATCCGGGGAGCTGTTTTTT.